A selection of T cell receptor beta chains follows, all from one sample in a study of blood T cell repertoires in COVID-19. Produced via immunoSEQ multiplex PCR; TCRdb's table is partial and in-frame only. The table records about 58,000 clones, about 90% of them present only once. Specimen: peripheral blood. Receptors originate from a man aged 60-69 years with acute or convalescent COVID-19. Each CDR3 is given with its conserved first and last residue. D genes are given only for firm matches. Not every row has a clone size; where given, it reads once, few, many or a size class.

>few|TRBJ2-3|TRBV19|NA
TGTGCCAGTAGTATAGATAGCACTCCTCCTAGCACAGATACGCAGTATTTT
CASSIDSTPPSTDTQYF
>NA|TRBJ1-6|TRBV9|TRBD1
TGTGCCAGCAGCGTAGCCGGGACAGGAGACCGTAATTCACCCCTCCACTTT
CASSVAGTGDRNSPLHF
>NA|TRBJ2-1|TRBV27|TRBD2
TGTGCCAGCGGTGAGCGGGACCGCAACAATGAGCAGTTCTTC
CASGERDRNNEQFF
>once|TRBJ1-1|TRBV6-6|NA
TGTGCCAGCAGGGCCGCCGGGGGGAACACTGAAGCTTTCTTT
CASRAAGGNTEAFF
>NA|TRBJ2-5|TRBV14|NA
TGTGCCAGCAGCCAAGAACGCGGGGTGGGGACCCAGTACTTC
CASSQERGVGTQYF
>NA|TRBJ2-1|TRBV28|TRBD2
TGTGCCAGCAGTTTCCTGACTAGCAAGCAGTTCTTC
CASSFLTSKQFF
>NA|TRBJ2-1|TRBV7-6|TRBD2
TGTGCCAGCAGCTTCCGCCTAGCGGGAGGCAATGAGCAGTTCTTC
CASSFRLAGGNEQFF
>NA|TRBJ2-1|TRBV7-9|TRBD1
TGTGCCAGCAGCCAATTGACAGGGGTTAGCTACAATGAGCAGTTCTTC
CASSQLTGVSYNEQFF
>NA|TRBJ2-5|TRBV14|NA
TGTGCCAGCAGCCAAGACAGCGGAGTGTACCAAGAGACCCAGTACTTC
CASSQDSGVYQETQYF
>NA|TRBJ2-1|TRBV11-2|NA
TGTGCCAGCAGCTTAAGGACTATCAAATACAATGAGCAGTTCTTC
CASSLRTIKYNEQFF
>NA|TRBJ2-7|TRBV5-1|TRBD1
TGCGCCAGCAGCCCAGGGGGAAGGAACTACGAGCAGTACTTC
CASSPGGRNYEQYF
>NA|TRBJ1-1|TRBV5-1|NA
TGCGCCAGCAGCCCGGGGGTAGGTTCCGGGAATACTGAAGCTTTCTTT
CASSPGVGSGNTEAFF
>NA|TRBJ2-5|TRBV6-5|NA
TGTGCCAGCGGCCGAGAGACCCAGTACTTC
CASGRETQYF
>NA|TRBJ2-2|TRBV5-4|TRBD2
TGTGCCAGCAGCTTAGGACTAGCGGGAACCGGGGAGCTGTTTTTT
CASSLGLAGTGELFF
>NA|TRBJ1-5|TRBV2|NA
TGTGCCAGCAGTGAATTGCGGGCGAGCAATCAGCCCCAGCATTTT
CASSELRASNQPQHF
>NA|TRBJ2-5|TRBV7-9|NA
TGTGCCAGCAGCTTCGACCGGACAATCCAACAAGAGACCCAGTACTTC
CASSFDRTIQQETQYF
>once|TRBJ1-1|TRBV6-5|NA
TGTGCCAGCAGTATTTTCGCGGGAATGAACACTGAAGCTTTCTTT
CASSIFAGMNTEAFF
>NA|TRBJ2-5|TRBV7-3|TRBD2
TGTGCCAGCAGCTTAGGCAGGGGACTAGCGGGAGATGGAGAGACCCAGTACTTC
CASSLGRGLAGDGETQYF
>NA|TRBJ2-1|TRBV7-3|TRBD2
TGTGCCAGCAGCTCCCTGGCGGGAGGGTTTAATGAGCAGTTCTTC
CASSSLAGGFNEQFF
>once|TRBJ2-2|TRBV18|TRBD2
TGTGCCAGCTCACCGAGCGGGAGGAACACCGGGGAGCTGTTTTTT
CASSPSGRNTGELFF
>NA|TRBJ2-5|TRBV9|TRBD2
TGTGCCAGCAGCGTAGGAGCTAGCGGGAGGGGAGAGACCCAGTACTTC
CASSVGASGRGETQYF
>NA|TRBJ2-7|TRBV18|NA
TGTGCCAGCTCACGGGACACCCAATCCTACGAGCAGTACTTC
CASSRDTQSYEQYF
>NA|TRBJ1-6|TRBV19|NA
TGTGCCAGTAGTATCGGACAGTTTAATTCACCCCTCCACTTT
CASSIGQFNSPLHF
>NA|TRBJ2-1|TRBV4-2|TRBD2
TGTGTCAGCAGCCAATCTAGCGGGGGTGAGCAGTTCTTC
CVSSQSSGGEQFF
>NA|TRBJ2-5|TRBV3-1/TRBV3-2|TRBD2
TGTGCCAGCAGCCAAGACCCCCTAGCGGGTTGGGAGACCCAGTACTTC
CASSQDPLAGWETQYF
>few|TRBJ2-7|TRBV19|TRBD1
TGTGCCAGCACTTCCCGGGACAGACAGTACGAGCAGTACTTC
CASTSRDRQYEQYF
>NA|TRBJ2-1|TRBV4-3|TRBD2
TGCGCCAGCAGCCAGGCGGGAGTAACAAATGAGCAGTTCTTC
CASSQAGVTNEQFF
>NA|TRBJ1-1|TRBV15|TRBD1
TGTGCCACCAGCAGAGATTCGGGGACAGTTAGGAACACTGAAGCTTTCTTT
CATSRDSGTVRNTEAFF
>once|TRBJ2-3|TRBV9|TRBD1
TGTGCCAGCAGCGCCAGGACAGGGTACGGAGATACGCAGTATTTT
CASSARTGYGDTQYF
>NA|TRBJ2-1|TRBV9|TRBD2
TGTGCCAGCAGCCCGGGACTAGGGTTCCATGAGCAGTTCTTC
CASSPGLGFHEQFF
>NA|TRBJ1-1|TRBV9|TRBD1
TGTGCCAGCAGCGTATCTACGGACAGGGGCGAGTTGGACACTGAAGCTTTCTTT
CASSVSTDRGELDTEAFF
>NA|TRBJ1-5|TRBV5-1|TRBD1
TGCGCCAGCAGCCGCGGACAGGGAGATCAGCCCCAGCATTTT
CASSRGQGDQPQHF
>NA|TRBJ1-5|TRBV19|TRBD1
TGTGCCAGTAGTGGCCTAAAGGGACAGAGGGGCAATCAGCCCCAGCATTTT
CASSGLKGQRGNQPQHF
>NA|TRBJ1-5|TRBV3-1/TRBV3-2|NA
TGTGCCAGCAGCCCAAACATCAGGGTCGGTCAGCCCCAGCATTTT
CASSPNIRVGQPQHF
>NA|TRBJ2-3|TRBV11-1|TRBD2
TGTGCCAGCAGACCAGGGACTAATGGTGCGCAGTATTTT
CASRPGTNGAQYF
>NA|TRBJ1-3|TRBV5-1|NA
TGCGCCAGCAGCTCTACTGGGGGCGCCGGAAACACCATATATTTT
CASSSTGGAGNTIYF
>NA|TRBJ1-5|TRBV12-3/TRBV12-4|NA
TGTGCCAGCAGTAACACAGGGCATCAGCCCCAGCATTTT
CASSNTGHQPQHF
>NA|TRBJ2-7|TRBV6-5|TRBD1
TGTGCCAGCAGCCGCGGGACAGGGGACGAGCAGTACTTC
CASSRGTGDEQYF
>NA|TRBJ2-3|TRBV7-2|TRBD1
TGTGCCAGCAGCTTATTGAGTGCCGGGACAGGGATCACAGATACGCAGTATTTT
CASSLLSAGTGITDTQYF
>NA|TRBJ1-4|TRBV14|TRBD1
TGTGCCAGCAGCGGACGGACAGGCCTTAATGAAAAACTGTTTTTT
CASSGRTGLNEKLFF
>NA|TRBJ2-5|TRBV6-5|NA
TGTGCCAGCAGTCCGATAGGGGCGAACCAAGAGACCCAGTACTTC
CASSPIGANQETQYF
>NA|TRBJ2-5|TRBV7-9|TRBD2
TGTGCCAGCAGCTTATCAGCGGGAGGGCCTGGAGAGACCCAGTACTTC
CASSLSAGGPGETQYF
>NA|TRBJ2-3|TRBV5-6|TRBD2
TGTGCCAGCAGCTTGGGATCCGGCGGGAGATCAGATACGCAGTATTTT
CASSLGSGGRSDTQYF
>once|TRBJ2-2|TRBV19|TRBD1
TGTGCCAGTACCTTAGACAGGGTGGATACCGGGGAGCTGTTTTTT
CASTLDRVDTGELFF
>NA|TRBJ1-5|TRBV19|NA
TGTGCCAGTAGTCCGCGGACAGCGGAACAAGGGCCCCAGCATTTT
CASSPRTAEQGPQHF
>NA|TRBJ2-7|TRBV6-4|NA
TGTGCCAGCAGTGCGGCAGCGGGTGCCTACGAGCAGTACTTC
CASSAAAGAYEQYF
>NA|TRBJ1-5|TRBV12-5|NA
TGTGCTAGTGGTTTAATGAGGCCGGATCAGCCCCAGCATTTT
CASGLMRPDQPQHF
>NA|TRBJ1-6|TRBV5-1|NA
TGCGCCAGCAGCTTGGCAAGAAGTCACCAGGGAGGTTCAAGTTCACCCCTCCACTTT
CASSLARSHQGGSSSPLHF
>NA|TRBJ1-1|TRBV5-4|NA
TGTGCCAGCAGCTGGGCAGGGGTCCCTGAAGCTTTCTTT
CASSWAGVPEAFF
>NA|TRBJ1-3|TRBV29-1|NA
TGCAGCGTTGAAGATGCCCGGAGCCCTGGAAACACCATATATTTT
CSVEDARSPGNTIYF
>NA|TRBJ2-1|TRBV11-3|NA
TGTGCCAGCAGCTTACCCCAGGGTCCCGGTGAGCAGTTCTTC
CASSLPQGPGEQFF
>NA|TRBJ1-3|TRBV28|NA
TGTGCCAGCGCACTGCGGCACTCTGGAAACACCATATATTTT
CASALRHSGNTIYF
>NA|TRBJ1-3|TRBV4-3|TRBD1
TGCGCCAGCAGCCAAACCGACAGGGGGTCAGGAAACACCATATATTTT
CASSQTDRGSGNTIYF
>once|TRBJ2-2|TRBV10-3|TRBD1
TGTGCCATCAGTGAAGCCGCGACAGGGGGCTATGTCACCGGGGAGCTGTTTTTT
CAISEAATGGYVTGELFF
>NA|TRBJ1-6|TRBV21-1|NA
TGTGCCAGCAGCAAAGCGAACAGGGCTTCACCCCTCCACTTT
CASSKANRASPLHF
>NA|TRBJ1-5|TRBV28|TRBD1
TGTGCCAGCAGTTTAGAGACAGGGGCCGGGCAGCCCCAGCATTTT
CASSLETGAGQPQHF
>NA|TRBJ2-1|TRBV7-9|TRBD2
TGTGCCAGCAGCTTAGCGACCGGGACTAGAGATGGCAATGAGCAGTTCTTC
CASSLATGTRDGNEQFF
>NA|TRBJ1-4|TRBV5-6|TRBD1
TGTGCCAGCAGCTTGGCGGGACAGGGTGCAAAACTGTTTTTT
CASSLAGQGAKLFF
>NA|TRBJ2-2|TRBV2|TRBD1
TGTGCCAGCAGTGGGGGGCCGACAGGGCTCAACACCGGGGAGCTGTTTTTT
CASSGGPTGLNTGELFF
>NA|TRBJ1-4|TRBV27|NA
TGTGCCAGCAGCTTCCAGGGACAAAATGAAAAACTGTTTTTT
CASSFQGQNEKLFF